Below are 9 T cell receptor beta chains sequenced from a single sample in a study of T cells expressing NK-cell markers. One entry per CDR3 protein, without DNA, is what TCRdb gives after re-calling the 5' RACE reads. This sample's clone table lists 350,000 to 400,000 distinct CDR3 sequences. The sequenced sample consisted of blood T cells: a sorted CD56 or NKG2C T cell subset, CD4+ or CD8+ T cells, or bulk PBMC T cells (not recorded which). Source of these receptors: a woman aged 45-65 years in good health.

This chain's CDR3 is CASSSRASLADTQYF. The genes are TRBV5-1 and TRBJ2-3; TCRdb indicates TRBD2, and absent DNA this call remains unverified. CDR1 and CDR2 from the germline V gene are SGHRS and YFSETQ. The CDR3 has 15 residues.

The chain uses TRBV19 and TRBJ2-2; TCRdb picks TRBD2, but there is no DNA to check that call. The CDR3 consists of 15 residues. The V gene's germline CDR1 is LNHDA and CDR2 SQIVND (reference sequence). CDR3 in amino acids: CASSMVGGRPGELFF.

V gene TRBV25-1 combines with J gene TRBJ2-7; the TRBD1 assignment by TCRdb is unverifiable without DNA. Germline V gene lookup returns CDR1 MGHDK and CDR2 SYGVNS. The CDR3 is made up of 15 amino acids. CDR3 sequence: CASSGGWDRSYEQYF.

The chain's CDR3 is CASSQPDGLTQYF. The rearrangement links TRBV11-3 to TRBJ2-3; TCRdb's assignment of TRBD2 cannot be checked, as there is no DNA. The CDR3 has 13 residues. CDR1 and CDR2 (germline): SGHNT, YENEEA. Combining the CDR3 with reference TRBV11-3 and TRBJ2-3 gives the whole variable domain EAGVVQSPRYKIIEKKQPVAFWCNPISGHNTLYWYLQNLGQGPELLIRYENEEAVDDSQLPKDRFSAERLKGVDSTLKIQPAELGDSAVYLCASSQPDGLTQYFGPGTRLTVL.

This chain connects TRBV5-1 to TRBJ2-1; the TCRdb call, TRBD1, lacks DNA for checking. In germline, CDR1 is SGHRS, CDR2 YFSETQ. The CDR3 totals 14 residues. CDR3 sequence: CASASGVAPGEQFF.

The rearrangement links TRBV20-1 to TRBJ1-4; TCRdb indicates TRBD1, and absent DNA this call remains unverified. The V gene's germline CDR1 is DFQATT and CDR2 SNEGSKA (reference sequence). The CDR3 runs 12 residues. CDR3 in amino acids: CSAQGFDEKLFF.

The V gene is TRBV29-1, the J gene TRBJ2-1; TCRdb gives TRBD1 as the D gene, but with no DNA this cannot be confirmed. Per the germline V gene, CDR1 is SQVTM and CDR2 is ANQGSEA. The CDR3 spans 18 residues. Here the CDR3 reads CSVGPQQGGAIGYNEQFF.

This chain joins TRBV20-1 and TRBJ2-1; the D call of TRBD2 rests on TCRdb alone, since no DNA is present to check it. The germline V gene has CDR1 DFQATT and CDR2 SNEGSKA (reference sequence). This CDR3 is 13 amino acids long. CDR3 region: CSGSSGAWDEQFF.

This rearrangement joins TRBV20-1 to TRBJ2-5; with no DNA, the TCRdb D assignment of TRBD1 cannot be verified. Germline loops: CDR1 DFQATT, CDR2 SNEGSKA (reference sequence). The CDR3 has 14 amino acids. The CDR3 protein is CSARGQGAMETQYF.